This TCR beta chain comes out of a study of cytomegalovirus exposure and HLA in healthy donors. Vbeta (60) and Jbeta (13) primers were used in the PCR. Generated by immunoSEQ multiplex PCR, the TCRdb table keeps only in-frame clones and is missing some. The data show fewer than 110,000 clones, roughly 73% seen once. This clone occurred a few times. The same CDR3 also results from other DNA sequences found in this sample. V lost 1 base and J 6 bases, leaving 13 bases between the germline ends. CDR1 is LNHDA and CDR2 is SQIVND in the germline V gene (reference sequence). This CDR3 has 15 amino acids. The source material was PBMCs. This chain connects TRBV19 to TRBJ1-5, with D possibly being TRBD1 (6 bases). The receptor's source is a man aged 25-45 years in good health and CMV-seronegative. The chain's CDR3 is CASSIGPTGSQPQHF. CDR3 bases: TGTGCCAGTAGTATAGGGCCCACAGGGAGTCAGCCCCAGCATTTT.